This T cell receptor (beta chain) was sequenced during a study of cytomegalovirus exposure and HLA in healthy donors. Findings of the study overall: Most likely, a cluster of highly shared sequence variants arose as a sequencing artifact.

Trimming took 0 bases from V and 2 from J, leaving 10 bases between them. The CDR3 has 14 amino acids. In germline, CDR1 is SQVTM, CDR2 ANQGSEA. Primers: 60 Vbeta forward and 13 Jbeta reverse. Clones were sequenced by immunoSEQ multiplex PCR, and TCRdb holds only the in-frame ones, with some missing. The sample holds under 200,000 clones, approximately 80% seen once. Comment on this clone: The antigen is undetermined.

The V gene is TRBV29-1, the J gene TRBJ2-5; no reliable D call. The specimen was PBMCs. The receptor comes from a woman between 18 and 29 years old in good health and CMV-seronegative. The CDR3 is CSVEDPRGQETQYF. The CDR3 nucleotides read TGCAGCGTTGAAGATCCGAGAGGACAAGAGACCCAGTACTTC. The complete variable domain, with remaining parts taken from reference TRBV29-1 and TRBJ2-5, reads SAVISQKPSRDICQRGTSLTIQCQVDSQVTMMFWYRQQPGQSLTLIATANQGSEATYESGFVIDKFPISRPNLTFSTLTVSNMSPEDSSIYLCSVEDPRGQETQYFGPGTRLLVL.